This T cell receptor (beta chain) was observed in a study of blood T cell repertoires in COVID-19. Study context: The United States, Italy and Spain supplied acute and convalescent COVID-19 samples. In each case, the material was cDNA or gDNA derived from T cells, B-cell-depleted T cells, or PBMCs.

A single count supports this clone. In the source study's methods: Amplification from reference gene primers served as the basis for estimated nucleated cell counts. Produced via immunoSEQ multiplex PCR; TCRdb's table is partial and in-frame only. V and J calls and clone size are copied from that table; D and trimming were computed from the DNA. The sample consists of some 110,000 clones, about 80% of them appearing once. The CDR3 has 17 residues. V lost 7 bases to trimming and J lost 0 bases, with 18 bases between them. Looked up from germline, CDR1 is KGHDR and CDR2 is SFDVKD. This TCR came from a woman of 80 years or more with active or convalescent COVID-19. The sample comprised peripheral blood. V usage is TRBV24-1 and J usage is TRBJ1-5; TRBD1 is a possible D gene (5 bases). Written as DNA, the CDR3 is TGTGCCACCAGCGCCGGGACTCTGACCCATAGCAATCAGCCCCAGCATTTT. Translated, it gives CATSAGTLTHSNQPQHF.